This record concerns one TCR beta chain sequence. The ends were cut back, 4 bases at V and 7 bases at J, with 13 bases in the middle. There are 12 residues in the CDR3. Looked up from germline, CDR1 is GTSNPN and CDR2 is SVGIG (reference sequence). Only in-frame clones appear in the TCRdb table, and some are missing; sequencing was by immunoSEQ multiplex PCR. Altogether fewer than 50,000 clones are present, nearly 90% being singletons, with the ten largest covering around 4.5%. These data originate in a study of blood T cell repertoires in COVID-19. About the research overall: Sources were T cells, B-cell-depleted T cells, or PBMCs; the material itself was cDNA or gDNA.

Sequencing was performed on peripheral blood. The TCR was taken from a man in his fifties or sixties with COVID-19, enrolled during active disease. V gene TRBV30 combines with J gene TRBJ2-5; TRBD2 might be the D (5 bases). The CDR3 is CAWTPSRGTQYF. CDR3 DNA sequence: TGTGCCTGGACCCCCAGCCGGGGGACCCAGTACTTC.